Following are 2 T cell receptor beta chains from one sample sequenced in a study of OX40 agonist ivuxolimab in advanced cancers. Produced via immunoSEQ multiplex PCR; TCRdb's table is partial and in-frame only. Of roughly 80,000 clones detected, around 80% appear once; the ten largest clones hold 1.5% to 2%. The sample was CD4+ or CD8+ T cells sorted from blood, taken in a trial of the OX40 agonist ivuxolimab. The receptors stem from an adult with an advanced solid tumor such as melanoma, head and neck, liver or kidney cancer.

The chain has TRBV5-1 and TRBJ2-1, with 7 bases that match TRBD1. CDR1 and CDR2 (germline): SGHRS, YFSETQ. The CDR3 runs to 17 residues. With 4 bases clipped from V and 2 bases from J, the junction kept 12 bases outside the gene matches. The chain's CDR3 is CASSAGQALGPYNEQFF. DNA of the CDR3: TGCGCCAGCAGCGCCGGACAGGCGCTTGGGCCCTACAATGAGCAGTTCTTC. The complete variable domain, with remaining parts taken from reference TRBV5-1 and TRBJ2-1, reads KAGVTQTPRYLIKTRGQQVTLSCSPISGHRSVSWYQQTPGQGLQFLFEYFSETQRNKGNFPGRFSGRQFSNSRSEMNVSTLELGDSALYLCASSAGQALGPYNEQFFGPGTRLTVL.

On this clone itself: One end of the junction varies from germline; a read error may be responsible. CDR3 DNA: TGTGCCAGCAGCTTGGTGAGGTTAAGGGTTGCAGATACGCAGTATTTT. This sequence encodes CASSLVRLRVADTQYF. This sequence joins TRBV5-1 and TRBJ2-3, with D unresolved. Germline V gene lookup returns CDR1 SGHRS and CDR2 YFSETQ. The CDR3 consists of 16 residues.